The count of the clone carrying this T cell receptor (beta chain) is one. Its matching antigen is unknown. The CDR3 is 14 residues long. With 4 bases removed from V and 8 bases from J, the gap between germline ends came to 16 bases. Looked up from germline, CDR1 is SGDLS and CDR2 is YYNGEE. Combined were second doses at about 4 or about 12 weeks. The data were taken from a study of T cell responses to AZD1222 COVID-19 vaccine. Whole-study findings and limits: At study baseline, merely roughly 6 AZD1222 recipients were seropositive. As reported, nearly half of all spike-specific TCRs target variant regions that are unmutated. The donor group comprised mostly white British people and more females; the analysis possibly underestimated clonal diversity.

Some clones are missing from TCRdb's copy, which holds only in-frame ones; the method was immunoSEQ multiplex PCR. This table has around 91,000 clones, about nine tenths appearing once. The chain carries TRBV9 and TRBJ2-1; possibly TRBD1 for D (5 bases). The sample was peripheral blood, taken 28 days after the second AZD1222 dose. This receptor was obtained from an adult who received the AZD1222 COVID-19 vaccine. The CDR3 protein is CASSPSGRVDEQFF. For the CDR3, the DNA is TGTGCCAGCAGCCCTTCGGGCAGGGTTGATGAGCAGTTCTTC. Looking up the rest from reference TRBV9 and TRBJ2-1 gives the full variable domain: DSGVTQTPKHLITATGQRVTLRCSPRSGDLSVYWYQQSLDQGLQFLIQYYNGEERAKGNILERFSAQQFPDLHSELNLSSLELGDSALYFCASSPSGRVDEQFFGPGTRLTVL.